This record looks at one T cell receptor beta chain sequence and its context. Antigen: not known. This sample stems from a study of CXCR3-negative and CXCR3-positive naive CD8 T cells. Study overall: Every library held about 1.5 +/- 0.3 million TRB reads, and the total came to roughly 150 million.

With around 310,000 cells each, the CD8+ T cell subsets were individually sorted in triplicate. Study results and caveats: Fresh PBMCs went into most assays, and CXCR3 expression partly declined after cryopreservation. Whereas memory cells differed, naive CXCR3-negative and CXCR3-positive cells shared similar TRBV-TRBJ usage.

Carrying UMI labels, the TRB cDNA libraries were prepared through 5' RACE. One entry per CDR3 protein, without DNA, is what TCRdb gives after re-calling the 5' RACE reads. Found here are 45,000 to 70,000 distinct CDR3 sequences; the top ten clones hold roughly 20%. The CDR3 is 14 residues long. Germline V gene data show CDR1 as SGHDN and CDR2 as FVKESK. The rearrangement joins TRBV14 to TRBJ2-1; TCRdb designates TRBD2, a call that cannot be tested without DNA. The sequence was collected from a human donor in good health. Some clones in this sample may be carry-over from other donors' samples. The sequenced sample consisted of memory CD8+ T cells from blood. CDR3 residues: CASSQDLRVNEQFF.